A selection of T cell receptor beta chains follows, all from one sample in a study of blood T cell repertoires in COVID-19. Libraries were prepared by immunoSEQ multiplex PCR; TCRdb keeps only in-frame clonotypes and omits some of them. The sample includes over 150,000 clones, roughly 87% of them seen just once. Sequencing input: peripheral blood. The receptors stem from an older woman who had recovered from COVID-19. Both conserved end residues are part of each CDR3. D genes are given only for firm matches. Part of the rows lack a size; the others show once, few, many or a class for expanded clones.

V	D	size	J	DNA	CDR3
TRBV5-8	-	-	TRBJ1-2	TGTGCCAGCAGCTTCCGGGATCCGCTGGACTATGGCTACACCTTC	CASSFRDPLDYGYTF
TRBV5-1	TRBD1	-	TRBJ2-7	TGCGCCAGCAGCTTCGGTGACAGGGAGTTCTACGAGCAGTACTTC	CASSFGDREFYEQYF
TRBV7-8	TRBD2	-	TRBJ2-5	TGTGCCAGCAGTTCGACCCGGACTAGCGGTTGGGAGACCCAGTACTTC	CASSSTRTSGWETQYF
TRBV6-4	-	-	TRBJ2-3	TGTGCCAGCAGTGACTCATTTGGACAGCAGTATTTT	CASSDSFGQQYF
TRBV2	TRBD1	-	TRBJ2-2	TGTGCCAGCAGTAGGGGACAGGGACTGAACACCGGGGAGCTGTTTTTT	CASSRGQGLNTGELFF
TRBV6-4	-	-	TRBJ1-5	TGTGCCAGCAGTGTGATGGCAAATCAGCCCCAGCATTTT	CASSVMANQPQHF
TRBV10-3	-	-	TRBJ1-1	TGTGCCATCAGTGGATCGATTGGGGGGGTAGGGAACACTGAAGCTTTCTTT	CAISGSIGGVGNTEAFF
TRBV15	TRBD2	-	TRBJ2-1	TGTGCCACCAGCAGAGGGCGGGGGGGCCAGTCCTACAATGAGCAGTTCTTC	CATSRGRGGQSYNEQFF
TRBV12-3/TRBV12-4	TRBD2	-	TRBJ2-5	TGTGCCAGCGAGCGGGGGGGTGGAGAGACCCAGTACTTC	CASERGGGETQYF
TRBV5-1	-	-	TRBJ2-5	TGCGCCAGCAGCTTGTTCTCCCCAGGGCAAGAGACCCAGTACTTC	CASSLFSPGQETQYF
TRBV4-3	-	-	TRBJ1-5	TGCGCCAGCAGGCAACAGGTAGATAGCAATCAGCCCCAGCATTTT	CASRQQVDSNQPQHF
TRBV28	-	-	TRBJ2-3	TGTGCCAGCACCCCACAGGTCCGGATAGCAAATACGCAGTATTTT	CASTPQVRIANTQYF
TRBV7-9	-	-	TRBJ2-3	TGTGCCAGCAGCTTAGTAAGGGGTAGCACAGATACGCAGTATTTT	CASSLVRGSTDTQYF
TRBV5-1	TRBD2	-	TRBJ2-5	TGCGCCAGCAGCTTGGCAGGGACTAGTGTTGAGACCCAGTACTTC	CASSLAGTSVETQYF
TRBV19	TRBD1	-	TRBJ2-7	TGTGCCAGTACCCCTGGGACAGCCGACTACGAGCAGTACTTC	CASTPGTADYEQYF
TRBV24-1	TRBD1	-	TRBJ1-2	TGTGCCACCAGTAGGGACAGCTTCTATGGCTACACCTTC	CATSRDSFYGYTF
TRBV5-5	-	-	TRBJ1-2	TGTGCCAGCAGCTTGAACAGTAACTATGGCTACACCTTC	CASSLNSNYGYTF
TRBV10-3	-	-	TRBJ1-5	TGTGCCATCAGTGAGTCGAGTCTCATGACAGAACAATATAGCAATCAGCCCCAGCATTTT	CAISESSLMTEQYSNQPQHF
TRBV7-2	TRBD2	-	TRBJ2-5	TGTGCCAGCAGCTTAAGAGCGGGAGAAGAGACCCAGTACTTC	CASSLRAGEETQYF
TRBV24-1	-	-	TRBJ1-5	TGTGCCACCAGTGACCCGGGGACACACCAGCCCCAGCATTTT	CATSDPGTHQPQHF
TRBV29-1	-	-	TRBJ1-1	TGCAGCGTTGAAGGGCAGTCTGAAGCTTTCTTT	CSVEGQSEAFF
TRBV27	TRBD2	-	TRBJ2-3	TGTGCCAGCAGTTGGGGGGGGACAGATACGCAGTATTTT	CASSWGGTDTQYF
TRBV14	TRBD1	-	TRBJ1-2	TGTGCCAGCAGCCAAGGGACAGGGTATGGCTACACCTTC	CASSQGTGYGYTF
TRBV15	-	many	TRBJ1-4	TGTGCCACCAGCATTGAGACAGCAACTAATGAAAAACTGTTTTTT	CATSIETATNEKLFF
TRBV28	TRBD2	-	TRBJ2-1	TGTGCCAGCATCGTTTCGGGCCCGGGGGGGCTCTACAATGAGCAGTTCTTC	CASIVSGPGGLYNEQFF
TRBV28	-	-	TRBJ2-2	TGTGCCAGCAGCTCCTTGAAGGGGTACACCGGGGAGCTGTTTTTT	CASSSLKGYTGELFF
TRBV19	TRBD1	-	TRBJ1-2	TGTGCCAGTAGCCTTAACAGGGGCTCCTATGGCTACACCTTC	CASSLNRGSYGYTF
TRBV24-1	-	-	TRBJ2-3	TGTGCCACCAGTGATCGGTACACAGATACGCAGTATTTT	CATSDRYTDTQYF
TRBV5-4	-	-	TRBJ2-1	TGTGCCAGCAGCTTGGCCCTTAGTTCGGGGGGCGAGGATGAGCAGTTCTTC	CASSLALSSGGEDEQFF
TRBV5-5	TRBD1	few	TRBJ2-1	TGTGCCAGCAGCTTGATTACAGGGGTTACACACAATGAGCAGTTCTTC	CASSLITGVTHNEQFF
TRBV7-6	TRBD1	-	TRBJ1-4	TGTGCCAGCAGCTTAGAGGCTGGGGGGGGGACAGGCTACGAAAAACTGTTTTTT	CASSLEAGGGTGYEKLFF
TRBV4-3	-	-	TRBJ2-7	TGCGCCAGCAGCCAAGTCGGGAAAGTCTACGAGCAGTACTTC	CASSQVGKVYEQYF